This T cell receptor (beta chain) is from a study of CD8+ T cells in alopecia areata. Study-level information: It was 6 to 18 months of tofacitinib, and then there were 6 months off drug. Study-wide results and caveats: Scalp and blood retained many expanded lesional clones during tofacitinib. Scalp samples also yield sequences from resident alphabeta T cells of normal skin.

The CDR3 is 12 amino acids. Trimming left V 5 bases short and J 4 bases short, with 9 bases between. Germline CDR1 and CDR2: SGHVS and FNYEAQ. This clone was found a few times. Its antigen is unidentified. Indicated treatment: oral pan-JAK inhibitor, 5-10 mg twice daily. Sampling of alopecia areata patients yielded lesional scalp punch biopsies as well as peripheral blood. RNA, once extracted, was reverse transcribed into cDNA for use as the sequencing template. The table came from immunoSEQ multiplex PCR; TCRdb's copy has only in-frame clones and leaves some out. The sample comprises under 300,000 clones, about three fifths of which are singletons, and 0.8% to 1% rests with the top ten.

The source is a human donor with alopecia areata. The specimen was CD4+ T cells sorted from blood, collected around week 53, from a patient treated with tofacitinib. This chain links TRBV7-6 with TRBJ2-7; D unresolved. The CDR3 DNA reads TGTGCCAGCAGCGCCGACCGGTACGAGCAGTACTTC. Its translation: CASSADRYEQYF.